This T cell receptor beta chain was observed in a study of blood T cell repertoires in COVID-19. Study as a whole: The study drew acute and convalescent COVID-19 samples from the United States, Italy and Spain.

In the authors' workflow: Reference gene primers were amplified, and this amplification served to estimate nucleated cell counts. The method was immunoSEQ multiplex PCR; TCRdb's version includes in-frame clones alone and lacks a portion of them. For V, J and clone size, that table is used; D and trimming come from the DNA. The table shows 86,000 or so clones, with approximately 86% occurring only once. The germline CDR1 and CDR2 sequences are SGHTA and FQGNSA. This CDR3 contains 16 residues. V gave up 5 bases and J gave up 5 bases; unmatched junction bases: 12. The source is a man in his fifties or sixties with active or convalescent COVID-19. The chain combines TRBV7-2 with TRBJ2-5; 9 nucleotides agree with TRBD2. Sequencing used peripheral blood. DNA of the CDR3: TGTGCCAGCAGCCAGCGGATTAGCGGGGGTCAGGAGACCCAGTACTTC. Amino acid sequence: CASSQRISGGQETQYF.